The 16 T cell receptor beta chains below were found in one sample sequenced in a study of beta chain features in type 1 diabetes. The entirety of the isolated RNA underwent reverse transcription, so expressed TCRB transcripts were sequenced. Measured with immunoSEQ multiplex PCR; TCRdb has only the in-frame clones, and not every one. The table includes about 260,000 clones, 68% detected once. Material: naive CD4+ T cells from blood. The receptor source for this set is a man in his thirties or forties in good health.

The V call is TRBV19, the J call TRBJ2-1, with D perhaps given as TRBD1 or TRBD2 (5 bases each). V was shortened by 5 bases and J by 8 bases, with 19 bases between the two germline ends. Germline CDR1 reads LNHDA; CDR2 reads SQIVND (reference sequence). The CDR3 consists of 15 residues. The CDR3 sequence: CASSPRTPRGDEQFF. Written as DNA, the CDR3 is TGTGCCAGTAGTCCCCGGACACCGAGGGGCGATGAGCAGTTCTTC.

The rearrangement joins TRBV30 to TRBJ1-1; weak D call: TRBD1 (6 bases). CDR1 is GTSNPN, CDR2 SVGIG, per germline (reference sequence). CDR3 size: 15 residues. V gave up 5 bases and J gave up 6 bases, with 22 bases separating them. CDR3 sequence reads: CAWGGDSQGIAEAFF. CDR3 bases: TGTGCCTGGGGGGGCGATTCGCAGGGAATCGCTGAAGCTTTCTTT.

As regards this clone: Other DNA variants within this sample encode the same CDR3. This chain links TRBV29-1 with TRBJ2-1; TRBD2 agrees at 11 bases. The germline V gene encodes CDR1 SQVTM and CDR2 ANQGSEA. CDR3 length: 13 residues. V gave up 6 bases and J gave up 4 bases; unmatched junction bases: 2. CDR3 nucleotides: TGCAGCGTGACTAGCGGGGCTTACAATGAGCAGTTCTTC. Its translation is CSVTSGAYNEQFF.

A single count supports this clone. V is TRBV7-2 and J is TRBJ2-3; TRBD1 agrees at 8 bases. Germline CDR1 SGHTA, CDR2 FQGNSA. CDR3 length equals 16 residues. V lost 0 bases and J lost 5; bases outside the gene matches: 7. CDR3 sequence reads: CASSLADRVRGDTQYF. The CDR3 nucleotides are TGTGCCAGCAGCTTAGCGGACAGGGTCCGGGGAGATACGCAGTATTTT.

The CDR3 region is CASSEEGGITEAFF. The CDR3 nucleotides are TGTGCCAGCAGTGAAGAAGGGGGTATCACTGAAGCTTTCTTT. This chain connects TRBV2 to TRBJ1-1, with a possible D match to TRBD1 (6 bases). This CDR3 is 14 amino acids long. Trimming left V 1 base short and J 4 bases short, with 10 bases between. Germline CDR1 SNHLY, CDR2 FYNNEI.

This chain links TRBV15 with TRBJ1-2; no clear D gene. This CDR3 spans 15 amino acids. V was trimmed by 0 bases and J by 4 bases, leaving 12 bases between them. The germline V gene has CDR1 LNHNV and CDR2 YYDKDF (reference sequence). The CDR3, as DNA: TGTGCCACCAGCAGAGATCGTTCGGCGAGCTATGGCTACACCTTC. Its protein product is CATSRDRSASYGYTF.

The chain is built from TRBV29-1 and TRBJ2-7; 12 nucleotides match TRBD2. From germline, CDR1 is SQVTM and CDR2 ANQGSEA. There are 12 residues in the CDR3. With 6 bases clipped from V and 5 bases from J, the junction kept 2 bases outside the gene matches. The CDR3 reads CSVLAGGHEQYF. The DNA of the CDR3 is TGCAGCGTCCTAGCGGGAGGGCACGAGCAGTACTTC.

The chain has TRBV5-1 and TRBJ2-5; TRBD1 agrees at 7 bases. Trimming removed 2 bases from V and 5 bases from J; junction bases left unmatched: 9. CDR1 is SGHRS, CDR2 YFSETQ, per germline. This CDR3 has 15 amino acids. The CDR3 protein is CASSFSDRAAETQYF. Written as DNA, the CDR3 is TGCGCCAGCAGCTTCAGCGACAGGGCCGCGGAGACCCAGTACTTC.

CDR3 region: CASSLRSGSGTDTQYF. The CDR3 DNA sequence: TGTGCCAGCAGCTTAAGGAGCGGTAGCGGTACAGATACGCAGTATTTT. This chain uses TRBV7-9 with TRBJ2-3, with TRBD2 as a possible D gene (6 bases). V gave up 2 bases and J gave up 3 bases, with 15 bases separating them. CDR3 size: 16 residues. Germline CDR1 is SEHNR and CDR2 is FQNEAQ (reference sequence).

V is TRBV19 and J is TRBJ2-1; D gene uncertain. With 9 bases removed from V and 7 bases from J, the gap between germline ends came to 16 bases. The germline CDR1 and CDR2 sequences are LNHDA and SQIVND (reference sequence). The length of the CDR3 is 13 residues. The chain's CDR3 is CARESISPNEQFF. The CDR3 bases are TGTGCCAGGGAGAGCATAAGCCCAAATGAGCAGTTCTTC.

The chain couples TRBV7-7 to TRBJ2-1; 10 bases are shared with TRBD2. The CDR3 spans 15 residues. In germline, CDR1 is SSHAT, CDR2 FNYEAQ (reference sequence). V was clipped by 0 bases and J by 7 bases; unmatched bases: 3. This chain's CDR3 is CASSLAAGGANEQFF. Written as DNA, the CDR3 is TGTGCCAGCAGCTTAGCAGCGGGAGGGGCGAATGAGCAGTTCTTC.

V is TRBV2 and J is TRBJ2-5; D uncertain. The CDR3 totals 12 residues. Trimming stripped 6 bases from V and 0 bases from J, with 5 bases between. Per germline, CDR1 SNHLY and CDR2 FYNNEI. CDR3 sequence: CASRKDQETQYF. CDR3 coding DNA: TGTGCCAGCAGGAAAGACCAAGAGACCCAGTACTTC. Full variable domain (outside the CDR3, taken from reference TRBV2 and TRBJ2-5): EPEVTQTPSHQVTQMGQEVILRCVPISNHLYFYWYRQILGQKVEFLVSFYNNEISEKSEIFDDQFSVERPDGSNFTLKIRSTKLEDSAMYFCASRKDQETQYFGPGTRLLVL.

J is TRBJ2-3 and V is TRBV7-2; 9 nucleotides align to TRBD1. The CDR3 is 16 residues long. Germline trimming cut 4 bases from V and 5 bases from J; bases unmatched to any gene: 10. In germline, CDR1 is SGHTA, CDR2 FQGNSA. CDR3 bases: TGTGCCAGCAGCTCTGCCGTGGGGACAGGGCTAGATACGCAGTATTTT. Its protein product is CASSSAVGTGLDTQYF.

V is TRBV18 and J is TRBJ2-7; 7 nucleotides line up with TRBD1. This CDR3 has 14 amino acids. Per the germline V gene, CDR1 is KGHSH and CDR2 is LQKENI. Trimming cost V 3 bases and J 3 bases; bases outside gene matches: 5. CDR3 bases: TGTGCCAGCTCACCGTCGACAGGGAACTACGAGCAGTACTTC. Its translation: CASSPSTGNYEQYF.

In its sample, this clone was seen a few times. Here the CDR3 DNA reads TGTGCCAGTAGTATAATGTTAAGGAGCCCAGATACGCAGTATTTT. It is translated as CASSIMLRSPDTQYF. This sequence joins TRBV19 and TRBJ2-3, with D unresolved. Trimming cost V 2 bases and J 4 bases, with 13 bases left between them. CDR1 is LNHDA, CDR2 SQIVND, per germline (reference sequence). The CDR3 runs 15 residues.

There are a few counts of this clone. The rearrangement uses TRBV28 and TRBJ2-1, with 7 nucleotides matching TRBD2. Germline CDR1 and CDR2: MDHEN and SYDVKM. The CDR3 has 13 residues. Unmatched junction bases numbered 9, after V lost 10 bases and J lost 6 bases. The CDR3 DNA follows: TGTGCCACGACTGGAGGGAGGGCCAATGAGCAGTTCTTC. This codes for CATTGGRANEQFF.